This record concerns one TCR beta chain sequence. This clone was recorded many times. Its antigen remains undetermined. Base qualities are not recorded, but no much larger clone differs from it by a single base. The entire amount of isolated RNA was reverse transcribed using the High Capacity cDNA Reverse Transcription Kit, so the sequenced TCRB transcripts were expressed ones. Deep immunoSEQ sequencing was applied to naive, central memory and regulatory T cell samples, giving an average of roughly 3.3 million total reads per sample. After sorted cells were lysed in RLT buffer, RNA was extracted with DNase-treated RNeasy Micro or Mini kits, with the choice depending on cell number. Each cell subset was processed separately to prevent cross-contamination, with patient and healthy donor samples processed together. The immunoSEQ multiplex PCR was used to amplify TCRB sequences from cDNA, yielding 87-bp fragments that span the CDR3 region. Sequencing of the amplicons was performed on the Illumina HiSeq platform. Turning to the authors' computational methods: Synthetic template baselines were used to correct PCR bias computationally, reads within Hamming distance 2 were collapsed together, and singletons that could not be merged were discarded. Reads were aligned to IMGT to assign V, D and J genes, CDR3 length, and insertions or deletions at six rearrangement sites. Within each subset, clonotype counts were normalized to sorted cell number, and only after that were true diversity and Gini coefficients computed with the tcR R package. Repertoire sharing was quantified using the overlap coefficient calculated on TCRB nucleotide sequences. The table was pulled from immuneACCESS by TCRdb, which kept in-frame rearrangements only. Such tables lose some clones; where checked, under half of the loss comes from unresolved V genes, and the rest has no known cause. D and trimming come from the DNA, and the V and J calls and clone size come from that table. The sample yields about 300,000 clones; 7% to 9% were counted once. The ten largest clonotypes hold roughly 0.94% of the sample.

This entry belongs to a study of beta chain features in type 1 diabetes (dated by TCRdb to 2016 to 2019). At the level of the whole study: No differences in mean age, gender distribution, total cell number or subset yield were found between patients and healthy donors. A total of approximately 100 million sorted cells were examined across all samples, and the number of cells per subset was strongly correlated with RNA yield. Whereas all 30 or so donors provided naive and central memory subsets, regulatory and stem cell-like memory subsets were isolated from just 8 patients and about eight healthy donors. The study compared the TCRB repertoires of sorted circulating CD4+ T cell subsets in recently diagnosed type 1 diabetes patients with those in matched healthy donors. General findings and caveats noted by the study authors: Naive, central memory and regulatory TCRB repertoires appeared more similar among patients than among healthy donors. PCR might favor shorter templates, but patient and control samples were amplified and corrected together, so any skew would affect both groups equally. At VDJ recombination sites, type 1 diabetes patients had fewer insertions and more deleted nucleotides, which implies abnormalities in thymic rearrangement. A moderate but significant shortening of TCRB CDR3 length was observed in type 1 diabetes patients in all four CD4+ subsets. Sequencing cDNA rather than genomic DNA could over-represent highly expressing activated cells, although activation and CD3 levels did not differ between groups. Only small numbers of individuals were included in the HLA sub-analyses, which left unresolved whether HLA type had any influence on TCRB rearrangement.

The cysteine opens and the phenylalanine closes a CDR3 of 14 amino acids. Of all the DNA, just the CDR3 is kept, 42 bases in frame from base 1. The germline V gene (reference sequence) sets CDR1 to SGHNT and CDR2 to YYREEE. V ends up 3 bases short and J 10 bases short, with an unmatched junction base count of 7. From each donor, a single peripheral blood sample of 100 to 150 mL on average was drawn into heparinised tubes. A BD FACSAria II was used to sort naive, central memory, regulatory and stem cell-like memory CD4+ T cells with a panel that included CD45RO, CCR7, CD25, CD127, CD95 and CD27. Every sorted population had a purity above 95%. PBMCs were separated immediately by Lymphoprep density gradient centrifugation and were stained directly, without being cultured. So that batch effects would be minimized, each experiment stained and sorted samples in pairs, pairing one healthy donor with one patient.

The receptor chain draws on TRBV5-4 and TRBJ1-6, with 7 bases matching TRBD1. The material sequenced was central memory CD4+ T cells from blood. The receptor's source is a woman under 30 in good health. The CDR3 protein is CASSYDRAKSPLHF. The DNA reads as follows: TGTGCCAGCAGCTACGACAGGGCGAAATCACCCCTCCACTTT.